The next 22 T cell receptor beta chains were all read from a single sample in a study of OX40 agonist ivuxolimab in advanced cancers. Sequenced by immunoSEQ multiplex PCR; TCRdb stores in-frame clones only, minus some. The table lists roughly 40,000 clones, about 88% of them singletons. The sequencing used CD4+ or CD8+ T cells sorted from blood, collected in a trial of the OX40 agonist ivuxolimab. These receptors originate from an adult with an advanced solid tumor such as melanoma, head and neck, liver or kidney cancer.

This CDR3 reads CATSREWATNEKLFF. CDR3 sequence (DNA): TGTGCCACCAGCAGAGAGTGGGCAACTAATGAAAAACTGTTTTTT. The J gene is TRBJ1-4, the V gene TRBV15; D ambiguous. The V end lost 0 bases, the J end lost 0 bases, and 5 bases lay between the germline ends. This CDR3 comprises 15 residues. CDR1 and CDR2 from the germline V gene are LNHNV and YYDKDF (reference sequence).

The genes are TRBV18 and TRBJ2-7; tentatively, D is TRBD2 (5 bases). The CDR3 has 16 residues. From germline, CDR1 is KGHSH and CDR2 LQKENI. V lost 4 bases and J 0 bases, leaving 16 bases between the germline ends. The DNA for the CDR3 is TGTGCCAGCTCACATGGACTTAACCGGGACTCCTACGAGCAGTACTTC. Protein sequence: CASSHGLNRDSYEQYF.

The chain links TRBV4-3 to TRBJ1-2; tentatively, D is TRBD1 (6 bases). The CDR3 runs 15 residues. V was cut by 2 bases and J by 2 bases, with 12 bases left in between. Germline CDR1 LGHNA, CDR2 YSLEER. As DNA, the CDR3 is TGCGCCAGCAGCCAATACCCAGGGGTCAACTATGGCTACACCTTC. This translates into CASSQYPGVNYGYTF.

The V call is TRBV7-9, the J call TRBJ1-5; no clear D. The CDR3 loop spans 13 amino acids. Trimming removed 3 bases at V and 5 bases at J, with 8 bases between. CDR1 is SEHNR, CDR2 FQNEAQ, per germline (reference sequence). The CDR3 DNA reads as TGTGCCAGCAGCTTTAATACGGATCAGCCCCAGCATTTT. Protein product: CASSFNTDQPQHF. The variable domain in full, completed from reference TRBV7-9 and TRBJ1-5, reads DTGVSQNPRHKITKRGQNVTFRCDPISEHNRLYWYRQTLGQGPEFLTYFQNEAQLEKSRLLSDRFSAERPKGSFSTLEIQRTEQGDSAMYLCASSFNTDQPQHFGDGTRLSIL.

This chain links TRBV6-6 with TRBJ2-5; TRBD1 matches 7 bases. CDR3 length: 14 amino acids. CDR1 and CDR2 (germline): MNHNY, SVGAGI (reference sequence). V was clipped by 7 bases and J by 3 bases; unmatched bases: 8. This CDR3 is CASTRGYKEETQYF. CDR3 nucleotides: TGTGCCAGCACCAGGGGGTATAAGGAAGAGACCCAGTACTTC.

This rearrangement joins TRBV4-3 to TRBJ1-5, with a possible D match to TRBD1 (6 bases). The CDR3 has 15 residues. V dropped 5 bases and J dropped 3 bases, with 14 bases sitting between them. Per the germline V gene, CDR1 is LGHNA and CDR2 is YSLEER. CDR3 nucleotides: TGCGCCAGCAGCGAGAGAGGGGGTGACAATCAGCCCCAGCATTTT. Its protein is CASSERGGDNQPQHF.

The CDR3 reads CASRDRGRAYEQYF. The CDR3 DNA reads TGTGCCAGTAGGGACAGGGGGAGGGCCTACGAGCAGTACTTC. This sequence joins TRBV19 and TRBJ2-7; TRBD1 matches 10 bases. There are 14 residues in the CDR3. The trim removed 6 bases at V and 2 bases at J, leaving 4 bases unmatched. CDR1 and CDR2 from the germline V gene are LNHDA and SQIVND (reference sequence).

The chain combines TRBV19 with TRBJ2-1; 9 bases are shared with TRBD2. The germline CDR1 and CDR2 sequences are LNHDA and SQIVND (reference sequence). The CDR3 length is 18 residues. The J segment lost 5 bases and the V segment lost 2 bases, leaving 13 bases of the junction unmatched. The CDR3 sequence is CASSIPGGRAVGDNEQFF. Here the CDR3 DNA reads TGTGCCAGTAGTATACCGGGCGGGAGGGCCGTAGGTGACAATGAGCAGTTCTTC.

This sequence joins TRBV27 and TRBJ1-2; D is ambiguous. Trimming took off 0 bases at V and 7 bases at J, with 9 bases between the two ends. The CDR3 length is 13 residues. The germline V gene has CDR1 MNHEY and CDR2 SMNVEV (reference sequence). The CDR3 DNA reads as TGTGCCAGCAGTTTATCGCCGGGGTTTGGCTACACCTTC. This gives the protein CASSLSPGFGYTF.

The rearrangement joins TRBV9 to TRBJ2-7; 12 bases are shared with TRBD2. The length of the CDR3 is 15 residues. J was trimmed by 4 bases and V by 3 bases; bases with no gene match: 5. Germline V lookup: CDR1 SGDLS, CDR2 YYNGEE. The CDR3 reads CASSETSGRGYEQYF. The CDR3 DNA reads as TGTGCCAGCAGCGAGACTAGCGGGAGAGGGTACGAGCAGTACTTC.

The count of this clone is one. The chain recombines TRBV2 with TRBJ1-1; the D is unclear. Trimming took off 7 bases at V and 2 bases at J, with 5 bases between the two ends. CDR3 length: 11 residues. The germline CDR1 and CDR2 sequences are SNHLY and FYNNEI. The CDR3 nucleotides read TGTGCCAGCATCGGAAACACTGAAGCTTTCTTT. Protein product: CASIGNTEAFF.

The CDR3 region is CAISLTGMNTEAFF. CDR3 DNA sequence: TGTGCCATCAGTTTAACAGGGATGAACACTGAAGCTTTCTTT. J is TRBJ1-1 and V is TRBV10-3; weak D call: TRBD1 (6 bases). Germline V gives CDR1 ENHRY, CDR2 SYGVKD. The CDR3 covers 14 residues. V lost 5 bases, J lost 0 bases, and 10 bases lay in between.

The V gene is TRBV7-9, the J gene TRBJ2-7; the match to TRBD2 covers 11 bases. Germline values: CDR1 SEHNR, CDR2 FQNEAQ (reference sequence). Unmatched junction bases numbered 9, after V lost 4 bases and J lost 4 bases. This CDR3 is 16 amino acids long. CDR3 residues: CASSSQSGLAAYEQYF. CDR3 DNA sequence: TGTGCCAGCAGCTCGCAATCGGGACTAGCGGCGTACGAGCAGTACTTC.

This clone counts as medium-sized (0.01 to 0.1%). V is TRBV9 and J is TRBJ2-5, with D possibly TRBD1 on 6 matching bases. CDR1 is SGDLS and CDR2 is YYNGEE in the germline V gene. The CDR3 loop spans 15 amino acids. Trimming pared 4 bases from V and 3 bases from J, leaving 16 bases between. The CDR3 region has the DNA TGTGCCAGCAGCTTATGGACAGCTCCTGAAGAGACCCAGTACTTC. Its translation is CASSLWTAPEETQYF. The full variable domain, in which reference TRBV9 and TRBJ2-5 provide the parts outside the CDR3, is DSGVTQTPKHLITATGQRVTLRCSPRSGDLSVYWYQQSLDQGLQFLIQYYNGEERAKGNILERFSAQQFPDLHSELNLSSLELGDSALYFCASSLWTAPEETQYFGPGTRLLVL.

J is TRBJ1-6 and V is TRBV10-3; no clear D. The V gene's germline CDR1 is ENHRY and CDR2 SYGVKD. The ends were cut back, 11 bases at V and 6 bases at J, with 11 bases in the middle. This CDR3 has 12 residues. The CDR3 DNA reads TGTGCCTCTTGGGGTGGTAATTCACCCCTCCACTTT. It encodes CASWGGNSPLHF.

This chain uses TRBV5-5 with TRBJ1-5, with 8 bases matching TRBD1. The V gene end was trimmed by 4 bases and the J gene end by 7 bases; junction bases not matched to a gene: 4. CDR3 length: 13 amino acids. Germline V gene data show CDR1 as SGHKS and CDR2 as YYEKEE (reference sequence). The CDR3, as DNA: TGTGCCAGCAGCACCGACAGGGGACAGCCCCAGCATTTT. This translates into CASSTDRGQPQHF.

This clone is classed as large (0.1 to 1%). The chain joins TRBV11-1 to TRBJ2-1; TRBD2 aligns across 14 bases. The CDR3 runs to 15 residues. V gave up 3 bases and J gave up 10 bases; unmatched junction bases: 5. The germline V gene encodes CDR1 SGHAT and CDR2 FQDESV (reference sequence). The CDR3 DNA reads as TGTGCCAGCAGCTTGACTAGCGGGGGGGCCTGGGAGCAGTTCTTC. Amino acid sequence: CASSLTSGGAWEQFF. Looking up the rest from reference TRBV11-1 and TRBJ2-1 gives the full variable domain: EAEVAQSPRYKITEKSQAVAFWCDPISGHATLYWYRQILGQGPELLVQFQDESVVDDSQLPKDRFSAERLKGVDSTLKIQPAELGDSAMYLCASSLTSGGAWEQFFGPGTRLTVL.

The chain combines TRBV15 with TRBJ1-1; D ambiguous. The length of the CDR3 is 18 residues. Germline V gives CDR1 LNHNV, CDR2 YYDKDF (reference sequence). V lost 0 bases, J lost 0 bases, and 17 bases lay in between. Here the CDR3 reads CATSRDRAAYFMNTEAFF. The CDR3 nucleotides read TGTGCCACCAGCAGAGACCGTGCGGCTTACTTCATGAACACTGAAGCTTTCTTT.

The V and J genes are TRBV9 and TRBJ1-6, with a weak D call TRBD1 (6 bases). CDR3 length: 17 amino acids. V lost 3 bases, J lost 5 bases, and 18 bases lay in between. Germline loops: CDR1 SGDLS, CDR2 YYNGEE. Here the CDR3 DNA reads TGTGCCAGCAGCGCCCGGGTGGGGGACACCAATAATTCACCCCTCCACTTT. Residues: CASSARVGDTNNSPLHF.

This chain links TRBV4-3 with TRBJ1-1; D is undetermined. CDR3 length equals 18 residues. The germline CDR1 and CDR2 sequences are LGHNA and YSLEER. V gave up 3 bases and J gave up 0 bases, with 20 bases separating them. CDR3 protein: CASSHAPQSSLMNTEAFF. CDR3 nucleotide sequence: TGCGCCAGCAGCCATGCACCTCAGTCTAGTTTAATGAACACTGAAGCTTTCTTT.

CDR3 residues: CASSTTHRDRGYEQYF. CDR3 DNA: TGTGCCAGCAGTACCACTCACCGGGACAGGGGCTACGAGCAGTACTTC. This chain links TRBV27 with TRBJ2-7; 10 nucleotides line up with TRBD1. The CDR3 sequence is 16 residues long. After removal of 5 bases from V and 3 bases from J, the junction contained 10 bases not matched to a gene. The germline CDR1 and CDR2 sequences are MNHEY and SMNVEV (reference sequence).

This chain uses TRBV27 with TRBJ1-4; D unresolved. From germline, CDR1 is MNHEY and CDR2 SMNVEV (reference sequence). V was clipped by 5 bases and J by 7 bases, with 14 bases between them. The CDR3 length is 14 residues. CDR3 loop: CASSQDGIFEKLFF. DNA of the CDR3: TGTGCCAGCAGTCAAGACGGAATTTTTGAAAAACTGTTTTTT. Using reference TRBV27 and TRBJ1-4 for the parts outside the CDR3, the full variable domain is EAQVTQNPRYLITVTGKKLTVTCSQNMNHEYMSWYRQDPGLGLRQIYYSMNVEVTDKGDVPEGYKVSRKEKRNFPLILESPSPNQTSLYFCASSQDGIFEKLFFGSGTQLSVL.